The clone carrying this TCR beta chain was found many times. V lost 5 bases, J lost 5 bases, and 12 bases stayed unmatched. CDR1 and CDR2 (germline): DFQATT, SNEGSKA (reference sequence). The CDR3 is made up of 16 amino acids. Each CDR3 protein gets one entry after TCRdb re-called the RACE reads with MiXCR. The data contain 75,000 to 100,000 distinct CDR3 sequences, around 8.8% of them seen just once; the ten biggest clones take up about 3.1%. Time point of the sample: healthy volunteer bleed at 2 weeks. The authors' total RNA extraction used unfractionated whole blood. This sample was taken from a study of human T cells and chemical hapten exposure. The wider study: Per-sample TCR yields varied mainly from small pooled library volume differences.

What was sequenced was whole blood. The clonotype comes from a female donor in good health. Some clones in this sample may be carry-over from other donors' samples. The rearrangement joins TRBV20-1 to TRBJ2-3; 11 bases are shared with TRBD2. The CDR3 region is CSAPPGTSGEGDTQYF. For the CDR3, the DNA is TGCAGTGCTCCGCCCGGGACTAGCGGAGAGGGAGATACGCAGTATTTT.